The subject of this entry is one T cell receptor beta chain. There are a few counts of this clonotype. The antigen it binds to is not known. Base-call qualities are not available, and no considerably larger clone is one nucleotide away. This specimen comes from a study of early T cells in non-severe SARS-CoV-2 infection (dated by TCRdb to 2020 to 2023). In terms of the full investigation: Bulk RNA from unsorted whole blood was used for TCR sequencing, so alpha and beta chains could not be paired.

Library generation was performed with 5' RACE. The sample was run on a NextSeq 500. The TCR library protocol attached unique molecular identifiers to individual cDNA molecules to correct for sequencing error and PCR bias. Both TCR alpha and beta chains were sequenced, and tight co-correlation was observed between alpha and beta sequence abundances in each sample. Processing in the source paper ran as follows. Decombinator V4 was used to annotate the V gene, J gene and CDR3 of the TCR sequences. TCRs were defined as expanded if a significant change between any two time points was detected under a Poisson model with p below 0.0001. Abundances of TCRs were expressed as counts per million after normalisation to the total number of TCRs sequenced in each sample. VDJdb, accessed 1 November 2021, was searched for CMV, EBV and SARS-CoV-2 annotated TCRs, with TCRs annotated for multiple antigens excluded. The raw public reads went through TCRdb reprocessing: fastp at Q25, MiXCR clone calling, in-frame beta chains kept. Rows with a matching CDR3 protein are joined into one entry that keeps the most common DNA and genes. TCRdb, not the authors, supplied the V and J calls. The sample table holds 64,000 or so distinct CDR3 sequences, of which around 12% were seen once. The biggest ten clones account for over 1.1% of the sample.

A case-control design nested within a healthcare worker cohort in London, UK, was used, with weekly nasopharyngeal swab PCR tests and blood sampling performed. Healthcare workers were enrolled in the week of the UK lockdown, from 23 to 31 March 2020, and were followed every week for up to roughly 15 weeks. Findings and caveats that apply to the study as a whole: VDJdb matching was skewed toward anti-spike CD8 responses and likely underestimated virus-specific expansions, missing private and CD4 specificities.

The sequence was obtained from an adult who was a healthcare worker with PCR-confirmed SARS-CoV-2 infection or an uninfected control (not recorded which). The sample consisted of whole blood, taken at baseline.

The sequence in DNA is TGTGCCAGCAGCGTACTAGCGGCGAACACCGGGGAGCTGTTTTTT. It is translated as CASSVLAANTGELFF. The chain was built from TRBV11-2 and TRBJ2-2, with 8 central nucleotides matching TRBD2. For CDR1 and CDR2, the germline V gene lists SGHAT and FQNNGV. The CDR3 spans 15 residues, from the cysteine through the phenylalanine. The read is trimmed to its CDR3 DNA, 45 bases read in frame from base 1. The V end gives up 5 bases and the J end 0 bases, leaving 2 bases in the junction not matched to a gene.